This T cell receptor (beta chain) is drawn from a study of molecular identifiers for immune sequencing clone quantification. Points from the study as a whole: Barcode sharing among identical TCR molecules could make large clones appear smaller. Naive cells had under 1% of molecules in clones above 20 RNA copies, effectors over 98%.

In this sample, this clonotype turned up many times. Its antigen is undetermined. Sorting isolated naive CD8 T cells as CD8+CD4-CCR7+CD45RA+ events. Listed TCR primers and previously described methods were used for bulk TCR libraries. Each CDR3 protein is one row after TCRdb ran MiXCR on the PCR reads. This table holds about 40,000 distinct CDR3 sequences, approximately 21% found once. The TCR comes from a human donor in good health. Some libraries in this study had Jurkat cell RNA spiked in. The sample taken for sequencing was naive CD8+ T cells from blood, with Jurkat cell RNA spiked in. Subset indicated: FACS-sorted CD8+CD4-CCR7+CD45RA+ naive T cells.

CDR3 coding DNA: TGCGCCAGCAGCCCCCGGTCTAGCGGGGGCGGGTATTTT. Protein sequence: CASSPRSSGGGYF. The chain recombines TRBV5-1 with TRBJ2-3; 10 bases fit TRBD2. Germline V CDR1 and CDR2: SGHRS, YFSETQ. The trim removed 4 bases at V and 14 bases at J, leaving 10 bases unmatched. The CDR3 is made up of 13 amino acids.